These T cell receptor beta chains were read from a single sample in a study of OX40 agonist ivuxolimab in advanced cancers. The protocol was immunoSEQ multiplex PCR, while the TCRdb copy is restricted to in-frame clones and leaves out a portion. Counted here are 70,000 to 85,000 clones, roughly 82% occurring once; the ten biggest clones make up 0.9% to 1.4%. Sequences were derived from CD4+ or CD8+ T cells sorted from blood, sampled in a trial of the OX40 agonist ivuxolimab. The receptors come from an adult with an advanced solid tumor such as melanoma, head and neck, liver or kidney cancer. The CDR3 runs from the conserved cysteine through the conserved F or W. Fields, in order: J gene, D gene, V gene, clone size, CDR3 protein, CDR3 DNA. D genes are given only for firm matches. Not all rows give a size; the values are once, few, many and, for expanded clones, a class.

J gene: TRBJ2-3
D gene: NA
V gene: TRBV2
clone size: NA
CDR3 protein: CASKAGNTDTQYF
CDR3 DNA: TGTGCCAGCAAAGCTGGAAACACAGATACGCAGTATTTT

J gene: TRBJ2-1
D gene: NA
V gene: TRBV7-2
clone size: NA
CDR3 protein: CASRRDTSTISYNEQFF
CDR3 DNA: TGTGCCAGCAGGCGGGACACAAGTACTATCTCCTACAATGAGCAGTTCTTC

J gene: TRBJ2-3
D gene: TRBD2
V gene: TRBV9
clone size: NA
CDR3 protein: CASSVAGRLAGGRPDTQYF
CDR3 DNA: TGTGCCAGCAGCGTAGCCGGGAGACTAGCGGGGGGGAGGCCAGATACGCAGTATTTT

J gene: TRBJ1-1
D gene: TRBD1
V gene: TRBV7-2
clone size: NA
CDR3 protein: CASSSWTGRTEAFF
CDR3 DNA: TGTGCCAGCAGCTCGTGGACAGGGAGAACTGAAGCTTTCTTT

J gene: TRBJ1-5
D gene: NA
V gene: TRBV7-2
clone size: few
CDR3 protein: CASSLDSNQPQHF
CDR3 DNA: TGTGCCAGCAGCTTAGATAGCAATCAGCCCCAGCATTTT

J gene: TRBJ1-6
D gene: NA
V gene: TRBV14
clone size: NA
CDR3 protein: CASSQIRQTALHF
CDR3 DNA: TGTGCCAGCAGCCAAATTAGGCAAACAGCCCTCCACTTT

J gene: TRBJ2-2
D gene: TRBD2
V gene: TRBV28
clone size: NA
CDR3 protein: CAAGGGYTGELFF
CDR3 DNA: TGTGCCGCCGGGGGGGGCTACACCGGGGAGCTGTTTTTT

J gene: TRBJ2-1
D gene: NA
V gene: TRBV28
clone size: few
CDR3 protein: CASSRQFYNEQFF
CDR3 DNA: TGTGCCAGCAGTCGACAATTCTACAATGAGCAGTTCTTC

J gene: TRBJ2-7
D gene: TRBD1
V gene: TRBV4-1
clone size: NA
CDR3 protein: CASSQGTGSTYEQYF
CDR3 DNA: TGCGCCAGCAGCCAAGGGACAGGTTCTACCTACGAGCAGTACTTC

J gene: TRBJ2-7
D gene: NA
V gene: TRBV11-2
clone size: NA
CDR3 protein: CASSSQGTVYEQYF
CDR3 DNA: TGTGCCAGCAGCTCACAGGGAACCGTCTACGAGCAGTACTTC

J gene: TRBJ2-1
D gene: NA
V gene: TRBV7-9
clone size: NA
CDR3 protein: CASSVAVYNEQFF
CDR3 DNA: TGTGCCAGCAGCGTAGCGGTGTACAATGAGCAGTTCTTC

J gene: TRBJ2-5
D gene: TRBD2
V gene: TRBV7-8
clone size: NA
CDR3 protein: CASSLNAGLTTQYF
CDR3 DNA: TGTGCCAGCAGCTTAAACGCGGGACTAACCACCCAGTACTTC

J gene: TRBJ2-1
D gene: NA
V gene: TRBV19
clone size: NA
CDR3 protein: CASSIMAGTYNEQFF
CDR3 DNA: TGTGCCAGTAGTATCATGGCAGGGACCTACAATGAGCAGTTCTTC

J gene: TRBJ2-5
D gene: NA
V gene: TRBV7-9
clone size: NA
CDR3 protein: CASSSRGGPETQYF
CDR3 DNA: TGTGCCAGCAGCTCCCGAGGGGGTCCAGAGACCCAGTACTTC

J gene: TRBJ1-1
D gene: NA
V gene: TRBV19
clone size: NA
CDR3 protein: CASSIQDSMNTEAFF
CDR3 DNA: TGTGCCAGTAGTATACAAGACAGTATGAACACTGAAGCTTTCTTT

J gene: TRBJ2-3
D gene: NA
V gene: TRBV4-3
clone size: NA
CDR3 protein: CASSQDFGGTNTDTQYF
CDR3 DNA: TGCGCCAGCAGCCAAGATTTCGGGGGAACGAACACAGATACGCAGTATTTT

J gene: TRBJ2-1
D gene: NA
V gene: TRBV25-1
clone size: NA
CDR3 protein: CASSEGSGSSYNEQFF
CDR3 DNA: TGTGCCAGCAGTGAAGGGTCAGGGAGCTCCTACAATGAGCAGTTCTTC

J gene: TRBJ2-7
D gene: NA
V gene: TRBV10-1
clone size: NA
CDR3 protein: CASSDRPHEQYF
CDR3 DNA: TGCGCCAGCAGTGATCGGCCTCACGAGCAGTACTTC

J gene: TRBJ2-2
D gene: NA
V gene: TRBV6-5
clone size: NA
CDR3 protein: CAIRDTNTGELFF
CDR3 DNA: TGTGCCATCCGAGATACGAACACCGGGGAGCTGTTTTTT

J gene: TRBJ2-3
D gene: TRBD2
V gene: TRBV7-2
clone size: NA
CDR3 protein: CASSRWAGADTQYF
CDR3 DNA: TGTGCCAGCAGCCGATGGGCGGGGGCAGATACGCAGTATTTT

J gene: TRBJ1-5
D gene: NA
V gene: TRBV7-8
clone size: NA
CDR3 protein: CASSKDGGGNQPQHF
CDR3 DNA: TGTGCCAGCAGCAAGGACGGGGGCGGCAATCAGCCCCAGCATTTT

J gene: TRBJ1-5
D gene: TRBD1
V gene: TRBV29-1
clone size: NA
CDR3 protein: CSVELAGGQPQHF
CDR3 DNA: TGCAGCGTTGAACTGGCAGGGGGACAGCCCCAGCATTTT

J gene: TRBJ2-4
D gene: NA
V gene: TRBV7-2
clone size: NA
CDR3 protein: CASSSGISWNIQYF
CDR3 DNA: TGTGCCAGCAGTTCAGGGATTAGCTGGAACATTCAGTACTTC

J gene: TRBJ1-6
D gene: NA
V gene: TRBV5-1
clone size: once
CDR3 protein: CASSLEPTASSYNSPLHF
CDR3 DNA: TGCGCCAGCAGCTTGGAACCGACAGCCAGCTCCTATAATTCACCCCTCCACTTT

J gene: TRBJ2-7
D gene: TRBD1
V gene: TRBV27
clone size: NA
CDR3 protein: CASSLLLGTGGYEQYF
CDR3 DNA: TGTGCCAGCAGTTTATTATTAGGGACAGGGGGCTACGAGCAGTACTTC

J gene: TRBJ2-5
D gene: TRBD2
V gene: TRBV6-5
clone size: NA
CDR3 protein: CASSYSSLGGETRYF
CDR3 DNA: TGTGCCAGCAGTTACTCATCCTTGGGGGGGGAGACCCGGTACTTC

J gene: TRBJ1-4
D gene: NA
V gene: TRBV6-6
clone size: NA
CDR3 protein: CASSYRSTEKLFF
CDR3 DNA: TGTGCCAGCAGTTACAGGAGTACTGAAAAACTGTTTTTT

J gene: TRBJ2-7
D gene: TRBD1
V gene: TRBV7-6
clone size: NA
CDR3 protein: CASSSYATGGLPTYEQYF
CDR3 DNA: TGTGCCAGCAGCTCCTATGCGACAGGGGGCTTACCAACCTACGAGCAGTACTTC

J gene: TRBJ1-1
D gene: NA
V gene: TRBV23-1
clone size: NA
CDR3 protein: CASSHWSKGTEAFF
CDR3 DNA: TGCGCCAGCAGTCATTGGAGTAAAGGGACTGAAGCTTTCTTT

J gene: TRBJ2-2
D gene: TRBD2
V gene: TRBV27
clone size: NA
CDR3 protein: CASTTPGLAGGGELFF
CDR3 DNA: TGTGCCAGCACCACTCCGGGACTAGCGGGGGGCGGGGAGCTGTTTTTT

J gene: TRBJ1-6
D gene: NA
V gene: TRBV11-2
clone size: NA
CDR3 protein: CASSLLSDNSPLHF
CDR3 DNA: TGTGCCAGCAGCTTATTGTCAGATAATTCACCCCTCCACTTT

J gene: TRBJ1-2
D gene: NA
V gene: TRBV6-5
clone size: NA
CDR3 protein: CASSYGQGLKDYGYTF
CDR3 DNA: TGTGCCAGCAGTTACGGGCAGGGATTGAAGGACTATGGCTACACCTTC

J gene: TRBJ1-6
D gene: NA
V gene: TRBV7-9
clone size: NA
CDR3 protein: CASSLDREGYNSPLHF
CDR3 DNA: TGTGCCAGCAGCTTAGACAGGGAGGGGTATAATTCACCCCTCCACTTT

J gene: TRBJ1-2
D gene: TRBD1
V gene: TRBV7-2
clone size: NA
CDR3 protein: CASSSRGTDGYTF
CDR3 DNA: TGTGCCAGCAGCTCGCGAGGGACAGATGGCTACACCTTC

J gene: TRBJ1-2
D gene: TRBD1
V gene: TRBV11-1
clone size: NA
CDR3 protein: CASSRQGKGYTF
CDR3 DNA: TGTGCCAGCAGCCGACAGGGGAAAGGCTACACCTTC

J gene: TRBJ1-6
D gene: NA
V gene: TRBV10-3
clone size: medium-sized
CDR3 protein: CAISGGGLGSPLHF
CDR3 DNA: TGTGCCATCAGTGGCGGGGGGTTGGGCTCACCCCTCCACTTT

J gene: TRBJ2-5
D gene: NA
V gene: TRBV5-4
clone size: NA
CDR3 protein: CASSSMDGETQYF
CDR3 DNA: TGTGCCAGCAGCTCCATGGACGGAGAGACCCAGTACTTC

J gene: TRBJ2-7
D gene: TRBD1
V gene: TRBV29-1
clone size: NA
CDR3 protein: CSVEGQGKSEQYF
CDR3 DNA: TGCAGCGTTGAGGGACAGGGGAAGTCCGAGCAGTACTTC

J gene: TRBJ2-7
D gene: TRBD1
V gene: TRBV6-6
clone size: once
CDR3 protein: CASSNPGQGAHEQYF
CDR3 DNA: TGTGCCAGCAGTAATCCGGGACAGGGGGCTCACGAGCAGTACTTC

J gene: TRBJ2-7
D gene: NA
V gene: TRBV11-2
clone size: NA
CDR3 protein: CASSVSGTYEQYF
CDR3 DNA: TGTGCCAGCAGCGTGTCCGGGACCTACGAGCAGTACTTC

J gene: TRBJ2-5
D gene: NA
V gene: TRBV19
clone size: NA
CDR3 protein: CASSKTNQETQYF
CDR3 DNA: TGTGCCAGTAGCAAAACAAACCAAGAGACCCAGTACTTC

J gene: TRBJ1-5
D gene: NA
V gene: TRBV5-1
clone size: NA
CDR3 protein: CASSTTGTIVEPQHF
CDR3 DNA: TGCGCCAGCAGCACGACCGGCACTATAGTAGAGCCCCAGCATTTT

J gene: TRBJ2-2
D gene: NA
V gene: TRBV2
clone size: NA
CDR3 protein: CASSETRHPSTGELFF
CDR3 DNA: TGTGCCAGCAGTGAAACAAGACACCCGTCAACCGGGGAGCTGTTTTTT

J gene: TRBJ2-7
D gene: NA
V gene: TRBV5-1
clone size: once
CDR3 protein: CASSPDPGTLREQYF
CDR3 DNA: TGCGCCAGCAGCCCGGACCCGGGGACCCTCCGCGAGCAGTACTTC

J gene: TRBJ2-3
D gene: TRBD2
V gene: TRBV10-1
clone size: NA
CDR3 protein: CASSESERTSDLYTQYF
CDR3 DNA: TGCGCCAGCAGTGAGTCGGAGAGGACTAGCGATCTTTATACGCAGTATTTT